This TCR beta chain came from a study of radiotherapy plus CTLA-4 blockade in lung cancer. Here immunoSEQ multiplex PCR was the method, and the copy in TCRdb shows in-frame clones only, minus some. The data hold tens of thousands of clones, with around 80% observed a single time. This TCR derives from a human donor with non-small cell lung cancer who had a complete response to radiotherapy plus ipilimumab. The sequences come from peripheral blood, collected from a patient treated with radiotherapy plus ipilimumab.

CDR3 sequence (DNA): TGTGCCAGCAGCGTAGCCGGGGGGAGCGAGACCCAGTACTTC. Encoded protein: CASSVAGGSETQYF. The chain joins TRBV9 to TRBJ2-5; 7 positions agree with TRBD2. The CDR3 sequence is 14 residues long. Trimming removed 0 bases from V and 5 bases from J; junction bases left unmatched: 4. Germline CDR1 and CDR2: SGDLS and YYNGEE.